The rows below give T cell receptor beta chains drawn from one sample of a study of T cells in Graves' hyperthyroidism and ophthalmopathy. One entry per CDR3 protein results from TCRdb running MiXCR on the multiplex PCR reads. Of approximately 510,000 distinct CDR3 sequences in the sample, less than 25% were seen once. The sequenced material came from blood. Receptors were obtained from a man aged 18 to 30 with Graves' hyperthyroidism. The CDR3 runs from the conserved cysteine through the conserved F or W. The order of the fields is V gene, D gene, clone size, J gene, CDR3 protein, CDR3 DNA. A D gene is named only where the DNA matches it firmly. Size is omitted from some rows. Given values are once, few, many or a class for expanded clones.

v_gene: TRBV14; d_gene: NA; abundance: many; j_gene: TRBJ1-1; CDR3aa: CASSPRWGLGTEAFF; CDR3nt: TGTGCCAGCAGCCCTCGGTGGGGGTTGGGCACTGAAGCTTTCTTT
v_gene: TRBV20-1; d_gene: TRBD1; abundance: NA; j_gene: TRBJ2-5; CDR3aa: CSARQGQETQYF; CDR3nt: TGCAGTGCCCGACAGGGGCAAGAGACCCAGTACTTC
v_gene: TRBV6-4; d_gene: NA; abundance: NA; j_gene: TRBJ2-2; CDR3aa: CASKDPTGELFF; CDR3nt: TGTGCCAGCAAGGACCCCACCGGGGAGCTGTTTTTT
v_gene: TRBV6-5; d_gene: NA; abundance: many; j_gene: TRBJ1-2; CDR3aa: CASSPYGLVGGYTF; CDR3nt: TGTGCCAGCAGTCCATACGGGTTAGTTGGTGGCTACACCTTC
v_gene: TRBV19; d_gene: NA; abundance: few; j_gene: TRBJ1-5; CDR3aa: CASSISPGVVRNQPQHF; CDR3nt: TGTGCCAGTAGTATCTCGCCAGGGGTCGTACGCAATCAGCCCCAGCATTTT
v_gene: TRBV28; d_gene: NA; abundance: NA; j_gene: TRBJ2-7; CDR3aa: CASSLTRAPYYEQYF; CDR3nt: TGTGCCAGCAGCCTGACAAGGGCTCCATACTACGAGCAGTACTTC
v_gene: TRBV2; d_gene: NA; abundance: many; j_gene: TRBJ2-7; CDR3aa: CASSEYLGLEQYF; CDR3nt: TGTGCCAGCAGTGAGTACCTGGGGCTCGAGCAGTACTTC
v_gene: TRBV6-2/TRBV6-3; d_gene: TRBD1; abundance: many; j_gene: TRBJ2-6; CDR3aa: CASSYGDRDGANVLTF; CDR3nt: TGTGCCAGCAGTTACGGGGACAGGGATGGGGCCAACGTCCTGACTTTC
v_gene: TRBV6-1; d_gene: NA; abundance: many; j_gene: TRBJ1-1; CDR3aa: CASSEVQVNTEAFF; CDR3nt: TGTGCCAGCAGTGAAGTGCAAGTGAACACTGAAGCTTTCTTT
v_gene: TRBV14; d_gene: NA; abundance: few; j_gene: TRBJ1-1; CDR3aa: CASSQALQGRSTEAFF; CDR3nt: TGTGCCAGCAGCCAAGCTTTACAGGGAAGGAGCACTGAAGCTTTCTTT
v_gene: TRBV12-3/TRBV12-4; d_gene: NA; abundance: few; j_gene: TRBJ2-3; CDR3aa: CASTAVGDTQYF; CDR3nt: TGTGCCAGCACCGCGGTCGGAGATACGCAGTATTTT
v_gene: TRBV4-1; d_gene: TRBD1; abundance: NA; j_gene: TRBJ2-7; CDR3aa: CASSQGHKVGTGGYSYEQYF; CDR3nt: TGCGCCAGCAGCCAAGGGCATAAAGTGGGGACAGGAGGGTACTCCTACGAGCAGTACTTC
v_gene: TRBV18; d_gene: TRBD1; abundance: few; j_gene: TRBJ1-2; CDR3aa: CASSPQDRAYGYTF; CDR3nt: TGTGCCAGCTCACCACAGGACAGGGCCTATGGCTACACCTTC
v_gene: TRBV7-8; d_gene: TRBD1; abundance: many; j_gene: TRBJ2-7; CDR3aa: CASSLDRGGDEQYF; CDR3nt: TGTGCCAGCAGCCTCGACAGGGGAGGCGACGAGCAGTACTTC
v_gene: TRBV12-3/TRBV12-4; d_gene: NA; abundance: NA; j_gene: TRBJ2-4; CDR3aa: CASTERGNLAKNIQYF; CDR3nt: TGTGCCAGCACGGAGAGGGGTAATCTAGCCAAAAACATTCAGTACTTC
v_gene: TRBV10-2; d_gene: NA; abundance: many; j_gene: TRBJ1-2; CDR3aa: CASREATNYGYTF; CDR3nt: TGCGCCAGCAGAGAGGCGACAAACTATGGCTACACCTTC
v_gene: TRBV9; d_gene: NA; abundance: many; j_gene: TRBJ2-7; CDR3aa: CASSPRGRRSEQYF; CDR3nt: TGTGCCAGCAGCCCCCGGGGGAGGCGAAGCGAGCAGTACTTC
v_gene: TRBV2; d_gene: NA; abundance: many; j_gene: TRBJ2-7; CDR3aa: CASRPSDAYEQYF; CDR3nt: TGTGCCAGCAGGCCCTCCGATGCCTACGAGCAGTACTTC
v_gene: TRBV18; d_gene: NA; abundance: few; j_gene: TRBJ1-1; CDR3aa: CASSPPRDTTEAFF; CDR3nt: TGTGCCAGCTCACCACCTCGGGATACCACTGAAGCTTTCTTT
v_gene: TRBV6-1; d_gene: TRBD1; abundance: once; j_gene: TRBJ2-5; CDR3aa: CASSPTGVSFETQYF; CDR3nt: TGTGCCAGCAGCCCCACAGGGGTATCTTTCGAGACCCAGTACTTC
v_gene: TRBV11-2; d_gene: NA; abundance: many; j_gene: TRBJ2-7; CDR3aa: CASSFSPIASGEQYF; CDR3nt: TGTGCCAGCAGCTTTAGTCCCATTGCCTCGGGCGAGCAGTACTTC
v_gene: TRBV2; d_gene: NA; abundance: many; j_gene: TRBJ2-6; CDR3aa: CASSPRGPGANVLTF; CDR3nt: TGTGCCAGCAGCCCCCGCGGTCCTGGGGCCAACGTCCTGACTTTC
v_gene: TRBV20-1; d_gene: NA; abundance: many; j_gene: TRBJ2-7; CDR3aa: CSADVRDSEQYF; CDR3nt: TGCAGTGCTGACGTTCGCGATTCCGAGCAGTACTTC
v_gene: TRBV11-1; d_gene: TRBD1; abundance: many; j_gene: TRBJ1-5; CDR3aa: CASSSGTGMYSNQPQHF; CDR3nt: TGTGCCAGCAGCTCCGGGACAGGAATGTATAGCAATCAGCCCCAGCATTTT
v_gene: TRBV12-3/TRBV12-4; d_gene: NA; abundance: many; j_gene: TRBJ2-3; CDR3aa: CASSLYRADTQYF; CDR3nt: TGTGCCAGCAGTTTATACAGGGCAGATACGCAGTATTTT
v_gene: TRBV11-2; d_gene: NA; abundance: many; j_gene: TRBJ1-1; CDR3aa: CASSPVGRTEAFF; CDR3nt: TGTGCCAGCAGCCCTGTGGGGAGGACTGAAGCTTTCTTT
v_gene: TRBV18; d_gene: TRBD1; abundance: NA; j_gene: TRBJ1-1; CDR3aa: CASSLTGYGTEAFF; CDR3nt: TGTGCCAGCTCACTGACAGGGTATGGCACTGAAGCTTTCTTT
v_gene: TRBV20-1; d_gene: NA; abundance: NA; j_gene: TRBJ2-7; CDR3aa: CSARDRRDQYEQYF; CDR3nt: TGCAGTGCTAGAGATCGACGGGACCAATACGAGCAGTACTTC
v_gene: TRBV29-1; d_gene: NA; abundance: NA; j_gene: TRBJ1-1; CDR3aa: CSVEETLDFF; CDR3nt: TGCAGCGTTGAAGAGACCCTAGACTTCTTT
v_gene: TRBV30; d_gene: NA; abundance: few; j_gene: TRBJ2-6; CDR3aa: CAWSVGTVSGANVLTF; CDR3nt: TGTGCCTGGAGTGTAGGTACAGTCTCTGGGGCCAACGTCCTGACTTTC
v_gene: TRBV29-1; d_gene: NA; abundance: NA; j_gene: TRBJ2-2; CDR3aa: CSVTGRHTGELFF; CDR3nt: TGCAGCGTTACCGGACGACACACCGGGGAGCTGTTTTTT
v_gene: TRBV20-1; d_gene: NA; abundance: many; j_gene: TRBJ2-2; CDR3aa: CSARFRPGELFF; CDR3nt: TGCAGTGCTAGATTTCGTCCCGGGGAGCTGTTTTTT
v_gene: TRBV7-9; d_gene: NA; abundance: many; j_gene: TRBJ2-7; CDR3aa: CASSLEGRTEQYF; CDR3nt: TGTGCCAGCAGCTTAGAAGGCAGAACCGAGCAGTACTTC
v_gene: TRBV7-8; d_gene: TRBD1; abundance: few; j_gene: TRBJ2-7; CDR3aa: CASSAEGTGSPYEQYF; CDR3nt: TGTGCCAGCAGCGCCGAGGGGACAGGGTCTCCCTACGAGCAGTACTTC
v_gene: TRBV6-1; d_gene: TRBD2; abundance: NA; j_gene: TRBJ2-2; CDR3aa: CASRGRGGTGAGELFF; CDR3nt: TGTGCCAGCAGAGGCCGGGGAGGGACCGGCGCCGGGGAGCTGTTTTTT
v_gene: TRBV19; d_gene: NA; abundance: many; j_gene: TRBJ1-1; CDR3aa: CASSPRRGTAEAFF; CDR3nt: TGTGCCAGTAGTCCGCGCAGGGGTACCGCTGAAGCTTTCTTT
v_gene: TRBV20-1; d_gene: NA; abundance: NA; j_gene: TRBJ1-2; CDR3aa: CSASSAGYYGYTF; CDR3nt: TGCAGTGCCTCGTCGGCAGGCTACTATGGCTACACCTTC
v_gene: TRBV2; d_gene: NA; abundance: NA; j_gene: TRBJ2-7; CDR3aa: CASSESRGSVFEQYF; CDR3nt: TGTGCCAGCAGTGAATCCCGGGGGAGCGTCTTTGAGCAGTACTTC
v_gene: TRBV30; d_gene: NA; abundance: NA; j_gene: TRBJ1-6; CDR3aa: CAWTGHYNSPLHF; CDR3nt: TGTGCCTGGACAGGACATTATAATTCACCCCTCCACTTT
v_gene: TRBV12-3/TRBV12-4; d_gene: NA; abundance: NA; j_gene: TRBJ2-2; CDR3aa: CASSLRGANTGELCF; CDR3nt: TGTGCCAGCAGTTTACGCGGGGCTAACACCGGGGAGCTGTGTTTC
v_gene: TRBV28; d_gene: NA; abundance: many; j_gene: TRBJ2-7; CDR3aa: CASSLVVKGRRREYF; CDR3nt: TGTGCCAGCAGTCTCGTAGTGAAGGGCCGCAGGCGGGAGTACTTC
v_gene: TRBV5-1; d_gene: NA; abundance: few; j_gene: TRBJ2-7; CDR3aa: CASSLEWGGYEQYF; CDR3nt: TGCGCCAGCAGCTTGGAGTGGGGCGGATACGAGCAGTACTTC
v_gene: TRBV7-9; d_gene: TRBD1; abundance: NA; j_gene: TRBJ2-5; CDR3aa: CASNPRGGWETQYF; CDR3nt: TGTGCCAGCAACCCTAGAGGGGGCTGGGAGACCCAGTACTTC
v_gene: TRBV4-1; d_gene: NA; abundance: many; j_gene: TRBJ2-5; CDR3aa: CASSHRGMGETQYF; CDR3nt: TGCGCCAGCAGCCACAGGGGAATGGGAGAGACCCAGTACTTC
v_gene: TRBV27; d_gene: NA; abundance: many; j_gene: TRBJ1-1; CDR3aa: CASSLRGGGGAFF; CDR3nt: TGTGCCAGCAGTTTAAGGGGAGGGGGGGGAGCTTTCTTT
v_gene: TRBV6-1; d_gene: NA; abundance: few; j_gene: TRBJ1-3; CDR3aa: CASKPAGWISSGNTIYF; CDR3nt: TGTGCCAGCAAGCCGGCAGGGTGGATCTCCTCTGGAAACACCATATATTTT
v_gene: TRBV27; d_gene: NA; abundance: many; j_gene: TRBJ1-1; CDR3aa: CASSLRQDEMNTEAFF; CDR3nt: TGTGCCAGCAGTTTACGACAGGACGAAATGAACACTGAAGCTTTCTTT
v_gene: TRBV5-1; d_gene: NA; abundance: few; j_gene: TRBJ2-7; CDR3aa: CASSLAPQWDEQYF; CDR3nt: TGCGCCAGCAGCTTGGCCCCACAATGGGACGAGCAGTACTTC